This T cell receptor beta chain is from a study of CD8+CD57+ T cells in acquired aplastic anemia. This CDR3 comprises 12 residues. Germline lookup yields CDR1 DFQATT and CDR2 SNEGSKA (reference sequence). Unmatched junction bases numbered 8, after V lost 6 bases and J lost 8 bases. Genomic DNA served as template for TCR beta VDJ and CDR3 profiling. TCRdb recomputed calls from the reads with MiXCR, one row per CDR3 protein. The sample yields approximately 150,000 distinct CDR3 sequences, 71% seen once. In patients chosen for sequencing, flow cytometry had shown CD8+CD57+ cell expansion. The sequence was obtained from a human donor with aplastic anemia. The sequenced material came from sorted CD4+, CD8+, or CD8+CD57+ T cells (not recorded which) from PBMCs. This sequence joins TRBV20-1 and TRBJ2-7, with 9 bases that match TRBD1. CDR3 loop: CSAPGTGSQQYF. The CDR3 region has the DNA TGCAGTGCCCCCGGGACAGGGTCTCAGCAGTACTTC.